This TCR beta chain came from a study of T cell responses to AZD1222 COVID-19 vaccine. Trimming at V came to 7 bases and at J to 7 bases, leaving 7 bases not matched to a gene. CDR3 length: 12 amino acids. TCRdb keeps only in-frame clones here, not all; method: immunoSEQ multiplex PCR. Seen here are about 85,000 clones, roughly 89% observed once, and the top ten hold 2.2%. The starting material was peripheral blood, obtained on day 0 of AZD1222 vaccination. The chain has TRBV12-3 or TRBV12-4 and TRBJ2-7; 7 bases map to TRBD2. This clonotype was obtained from an adult in good health. The CDR3 reads CASTQTSWEQYF. CDR3 sequence (DNA): TGTGCCAGCACCCAGACTAGCTGGGAGCAGTACTTC.